This T cell receptor beta chain was retrieved from a study of post-analysis software for immune sequencing data. Study overall: As for disease course, relapsing-remitting, secondary progressive and progressive-relapsing multiple sclerosis were all included. Study-wide findings and caveats: Comparison with controls showed significantly lower normalized Chao1 diversity in multiple sclerosis patients. Under the F measure, samples that were prepared in one batch clustered strongly together.

Unique molecular identifiers were present in the TCR beta cDNA libraries. When about 0.95 to 10 million T cells were used, they gave approximately 530,000 cDNA molecules. From the PCR reads, TCRdb called clonotypes with MiXCR, one entry per CDR3 protein. Of just over 250,000 distinct CDR3 sequences in the sample, approximately 34% are singletons; the top ten hold less than 6%. Ten or more counts support this clonotype. Its antigen is currently unknown. Sequencing used blood. This receptor was taken from a girl aged 5-17 years with multiple sclerosis.

CDR3 nucleotide sequence: TGCAGTGCTGTCCGGGGGGGGAGACCCTATGGCTACACCTTC. Encoded protein: CSAVRGGRPYGYTF. This sequence joins TRBV20-1 and TRBJ1-2, with a possible D match to TRBD1 (5 bases). Germline CDR1 is DFQATT and CDR2 is SNEGSKA (reference sequence). This CDR3 comprises 14 residues. V lost 5 bases and J 4 bases, leaving 17 bases between the germline ends.